This T cell receptor beta chain appears in the sequencing data of a study of blood T cell repertoires in COVID-19. Germline V lookup: CDR1 SQVTM, CDR2 ANQGSEA. V shed 7 bases and J shed 4 bases, with 16 bases lying between them. The CDR3 runs 13 residues. The assay was immunoSEQ multiplex PCR, and TCRdb's table has in-frame clones only and misses some. The sample records a few hundred thousand clones, approximately 89% being singletons. Sequenced sample: PBMCs or T cells enriched from blood (not recorded which). The TCR comes from a woman aged 45-65 years who had been exposed to COVID-19. The rearrangement uses TRBV29-1 and TRBJ1-1; maybe TRBD1 (5 bases). The CDR3 DNA reads as TGCAGCGCCGGGGGATGGGTAGGCACTGAAGCTTTCTTT. This gives the protein CSAGGWVGTEAFF.